The 25 T cell receptor beta chains in this list originate from one sample, sequenced in a study of T cells expressing NK-cell markers. Using the 5' RACE reads, TCRdb records one entry per CDR3 protein without DNA. This table holds 500,000 to 700,000 distinct CDR3 sequences. The sequenced material came from blood T cells: a sorted CD56 or NKG2C T cell subset, CD4+ or CD8+ T cells, or bulk PBMC T cells (not recorded which). These receptors all come from a man aged 18 to 30 in good health.

This chain joins TRBV6-1 and TRBJ2-7; TCRdb calls TRBD2, which cannot be checked without DNA. The CDR3 contains 14 residues. Germline V gives CDR1 MNHNS, CDR2 SASEGT. The CDR3 loop reads CASSPSGRANEQYF.

The genes are TRBV15 and TRBJ2-7; TCRdb proposes TRBD2, but this gene call is untestable without DNA. Germline loops: CDR1 LNHNV, CDR2 YYDKDF (reference sequence). The CDR3 extends over 14 amino acids. CDR3 protein: CATTVSSAGEEQYF.

V is TRBV14 and J is TRBJ2-1; the TRBD2 assignment by TCRdb is unverifiable without DNA. CDR3 size: 16 residues. Germline-derived CDR1 and CDR2 are SGHDN and FVKESK. The CDR3 sequence: CASSPGTSLLNNEQFF.

The chain uses TRBV11-1 and TRBJ2-3; the TRBD2 assignment by TCRdb is unverifiable without DNA. CDR3 length: 20 amino acids. The V gene's germline CDR1 is SGHAT and CDR2 FQDESV (reference sequence). The CDR3 sequence: CASSLWAGAPIAGVGDTQYF.

The chain joins TRBV28 to TRBJ2-6. Germline V gives CDR1 MDHEN, CDR2 SYDVKM. The length of the CDR3 is 15 residues. CDR3 sequence reads: CASSILGAGANVLTF.

The gene calls are TRBV28 and TRBJ1-4; TCRdb proposes TRBD1, but this gene call is untestable without DNA. CDR3 length: 15 residues. The germline gives CDR1 MDHEN, CDR2 SYDVKM. The CDR3 is CASRSRPRRDEKLFF.

The genes are TRBV20-1 and TRBJ2-7; TCRdb outputs TRBD1, but without DNA this stays unchecked. The V gene's germline CDR1 is DFQATT and CDR2 SNEGSKA (reference sequence). The CDR3 extends over 13 amino acids. This chain's CDR3 is CSARERTVGEQYF.

The V and J genes are TRBV5-1 and TRBJ2-3; TCRdb's D call of TRBD2 is untestable without DNA. Germline CDR1 and CDR2: SGHRS and YFSETQ. CDR3 length: 14 amino acids. CDR3 sequence: CATGASLSTDTQYF.

V and J are TRBV10-3 and TRBJ2-3; no DNA is available, so the TRBD2 call from TCRdb remains unchecked. The CDR3 runs to 15 residues. Germline V gives CDR1 ENHRY, CDR2 SYGVKD. The CDR3 here is CAISEREKRTDTQYF.

The chain combines TRBV4-3 with TRBJ2-1. CDR3 length equals 16 residues. Germline CDR1 LGHNA, CDR2 YSLEER. CDR3 amino acids: CASSQERADLDNEQFF.

The genes are TRBV7-8 and TRBJ1-5. This CDR3 comprises 13 residues. CDR1 SGHVS and CDR2 FQNEAQ come from the germline V gene. This CDR3 reads CASSPYGNQPQHF.

The chain has TRBV7-6 and TRBJ2-7; TCRdb designates TRBD1, a call that cannot be tested without DNA. CDR3 length equals 18 residues. Germline CDR1 and CDR2: SGHVS and FNYEAQ. CDR3 loop: CASSLGFLQGPGVNEQYF.

The gene calls are TRBV3-1 and TRBJ2-1. There are 14 residues in the CDR3. Germline V gene lookup returns CDR1 LGHDT and CDR2 YNNKEL (reference sequence). CDR3 amino acids: CASSPLGAHNEQFF.

This CDR3 is CASTAGLMAKNIQYF. The gene calls are TRBV12-3 or TRBV12-4 and TRBJ2-4; TCRdb's assignment of TRBD2 cannot be checked, as there is no DNA. The length of the CDR3 is 15 residues.

V gene TRBV6-1 combines with J gene TRBJ1-5; TCRdb's assignment of TRBD1 cannot be checked, as there is no DNA. Germline V lookup: CDR1 MNHNS, CDR2 SASEGT. This CDR3 is 15 amino acids long. CDR3: CATTEQGYGNQPQHF.

This chain connects TRBV14 to TRBJ2-7. The CDR3 covers 15 residues. CDR1 is SGHDN and CDR2 is FVKESK in the germline V gene. CDR3 sequence reads: CASSQVAEYTYEQYF.

The rearrangement links TRBV11-1 to TRBJ2-1; lacking DNA, the TRBD2 call made by TCRdb goes unchecked. There are 18 residues in the CDR3. CDR1 is SGHAT and CDR2 is FQDESV in the germline V gene (reference sequence). CDR3 region: CASSLGAGGLSSYNEQFF.

The CDR3 sequence: CAIRGTSGRASDTQYF. The genes are TRBV10-3 and TRBJ2-3; the TCRdb D gene call, TRBD2, has no DNA to confirm it. CDR1 is ENHRY and CDR2 is SYGVKD in the germline V gene. The CDR3 loop spans 16 amino acids.

The J gene is TRBJ2-1, the V gene TRBV29-1; the D call from TCRdb, TRBD1, cannot be confirmed without DNA. Germline values: CDR1 SQVTM, CDR2 ANQGSEA. The CDR3 is 13 residues long. The CDR3 sequence is CSVVSAPADEQFF.

V is TRBV12-3 or TRBV12-4 and J is TRBJ2-5. The CDR3 has 16 residues. The CDR3 loop reads CASSLGLADTQETQYF.

The chain joins TRBV3-1 to TRBJ2-1; TCRdb lists TRBD1, though no DNA is available to test this call. From germline, CDR1 is LGHDT and CDR2 YNNKEL (reference sequence). This CDR3 is built from 15 residues. Here the CDR3 reads CASSPYRGVGDEQFF.

This chain links TRBV6-5 with TRBJ2-7. Germline assignment: CDR1 MNHEY and CDR2 SVGAGI. The CDR3 is 15 amino acids. The CDR3 loop reads CASSYPDEKVYEQYF.

The V and J genes are TRBV9 and TRBJ2-5; TCRdb returns TRBD1, unconfirmable since there is no DNA. Germline loops: CDR1 SGDLS, CDR2 YYNGEE. This CDR3 has 15 residues. CDR3 residues: CASSIQGGTGETQYF.

The chain joins TRBV5-1 to TRBJ1-2. This CDR3 is 14 amino acids long. Germline V lookup: CDR1 SGHRS, CDR2 YFSETQ. CDR3: CASSLVRRNAGYTF.

V usage is TRBV24-1 and J usage is TRBJ2-1; lacking DNA, the TRBD2 call made by TCRdb goes unchecked. Germline CDR1 and CDR2: KGHDR and SFDVKD. The CDR3 is made up of 13 amino acids. The CDR3 loop is CATSISGSNEQFF.